Sequencing of this T cell receptor beta chain was carried out in a study of post-analysis software for immune sequencing data. Study at large: The disease courses spanned relapsing-remitting, secondary progressive and progressive-relapsing forms of multiple sclerosis.

Unique molecular identifiers featured in each of the TCR beta cDNA libraries. Hundreds of thousands of cDNA molecules came from around 1 to 9.1 million T cells. A single record per CDR3 protein comes from TCRdb applying MiXCR to the PCR reads. The sample has approximately 630,000 distinct CDR3 sequences, about 60% seen once. Comment on this clonotype: Its antigen is not identified.

Germline V lookup: CDR1 MNHNY, CDR2 SVGAGI (reference sequence). This CDR3 is 13 amino acids long. Trimming pared 7 bases from V and 7 bases from J, leaving 11 bases between. Findings of the study overall: TRBV5-6, TRBV5-1 and TRBV20-1 were among 4 or 5 TRBV segments more frequent in patients than controls. Comparison with controls showed significantly lower normalized Chao1 diversity in multiple sclerosis patients.

The TCR comes from a girl aged 2-9 years with multiple sclerosis. Sample: blood. The rearrangement joins TRBV6-6 to TRBJ1-6, with TRBD1 as a possible D gene (5 bases). CDR3 sequence reads: CASTQGANSPLHF. In DNA, the CDR3 is TGTGCCAGCACTCAAGGGGCCAATTCACCCCTCCACTTT.